These T cell receptor beta chains were read from a single sample in a study of cytomegalovirus exposure and HLA in healthy donors. Profiled with immunoSEQ multiplex PCR; TCRdb holds only in-frame clones, not every one. The repertoire has 90,000 to 100,000 clones, around 10% of them found once; the top ten carry 5.1%. Sequencing used PBMCs. These receptors were collected from a man aged 45-60 years in good health and CMV-seropositive. The conserved cysteine and the conserved F or W are not part of the CDR3 here. Each record gives: V gene, CDR3 protein.

V gene: TRBV30
CDR3 protein: AWNPATSTDTQY

V gene: TRBV28
CDR3 protein: ASSTRGTGVDIQY

V gene: TRBV6-5
CDR3 protein: ASSYGVLAAKNIQY

V gene: TRBV18
CDR3 protein: ASSPSTGRGEQY

V gene: TRBV7-6
CDR3 protein: ASSSLISGRAFYEQY

V gene: TRBV5-1
CDR3 protein: ASSPGRDRERSGANVLT

V gene: TRBV6-6
CDR3 protein: ASSRTAYNEQF

V gene: TRBV5-1
CDR3 protein: ASSPGLAQYNEQF

V gene: TRBV5-1
CDR3 protein: ASSTDKTYGYT

V gene: TRBV6-5
CDR3 protein: ASSYPDGLEAF

V gene: TRBV7-9
CDR3 protein: ASSLLAGGYHYEQY

V gene: TRBV25-1
CDR3 protein: ASSPWTSGRDNEQF

V gene: TRBV5-4
CDR3 protein: ASSLDPGQGAPDTQY

V gene: TRBV9
CDR3 protein: ASSPMIAGGAKNIQY

V gene: TRBV29-1
CDR3 protein: SVRGGASEQY